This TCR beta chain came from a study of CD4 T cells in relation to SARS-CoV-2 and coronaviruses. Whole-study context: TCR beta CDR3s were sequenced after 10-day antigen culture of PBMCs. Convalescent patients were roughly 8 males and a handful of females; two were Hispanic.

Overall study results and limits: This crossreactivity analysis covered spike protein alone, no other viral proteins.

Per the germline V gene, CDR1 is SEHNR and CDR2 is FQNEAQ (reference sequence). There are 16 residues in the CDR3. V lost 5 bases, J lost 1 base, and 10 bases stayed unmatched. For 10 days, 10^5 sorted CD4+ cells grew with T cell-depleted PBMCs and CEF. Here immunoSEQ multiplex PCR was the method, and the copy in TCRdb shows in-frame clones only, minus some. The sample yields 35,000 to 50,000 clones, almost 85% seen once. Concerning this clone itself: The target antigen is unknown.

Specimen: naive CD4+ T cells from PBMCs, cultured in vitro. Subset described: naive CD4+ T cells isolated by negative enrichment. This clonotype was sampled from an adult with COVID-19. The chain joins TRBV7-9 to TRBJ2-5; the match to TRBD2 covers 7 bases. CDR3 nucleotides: TGTGCCAGCAGCGTCCACCGGGACTACTCCCAAGAGACCCAGTACTTC. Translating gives CASSVHRDYSQETQYF. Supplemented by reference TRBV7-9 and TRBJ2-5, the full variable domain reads DTGVSQNPRHKITKRGQNVTFRCDPISEHNRLYWYRQTLGQGPEFLTYFQNEAQLEKSRLLSDRFSAERPKGSFSTLEIQRTEQGDSAMYLCASSVHRDYSQETQYFGPGTRLLVL.